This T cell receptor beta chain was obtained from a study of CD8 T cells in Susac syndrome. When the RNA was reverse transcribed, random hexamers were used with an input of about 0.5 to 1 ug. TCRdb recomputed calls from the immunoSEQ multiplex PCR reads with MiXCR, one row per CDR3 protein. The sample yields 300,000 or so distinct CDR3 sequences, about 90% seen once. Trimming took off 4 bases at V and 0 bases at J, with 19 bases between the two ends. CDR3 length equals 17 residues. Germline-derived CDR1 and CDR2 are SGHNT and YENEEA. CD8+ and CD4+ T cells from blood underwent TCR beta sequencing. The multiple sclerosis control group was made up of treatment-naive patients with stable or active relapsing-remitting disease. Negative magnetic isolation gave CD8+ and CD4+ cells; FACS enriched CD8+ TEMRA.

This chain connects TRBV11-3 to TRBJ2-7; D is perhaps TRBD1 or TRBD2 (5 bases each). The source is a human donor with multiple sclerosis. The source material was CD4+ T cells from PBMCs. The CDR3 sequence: CASSSGVGSGSSYEQYF. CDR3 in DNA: TGTGCCAGCAGCTCCGGGGTGGGGTCAGGGAGCTCCTACGAGCAGTACTTC.